This T cell receptor beta chain is from a study of shared clonotypes between healthy human individuals. Study observations and caveats: Several donors held roughly 5% of naive CD4 clonotypes in common.

Deep was the level used in running the assay. Authors' methods: With immunoSEQ giving junction-only sequences and no quality scores, filtering differed. Generated by immunoSEQ multiplex PCR, the TCRdb table keeps only in-frame clones and is missing some. D and trimming come from the DNA, and the V and J calls and clone size come from that table. The data hold roughly 640,000 clones, with about 97% observed a single time. Points on this clone: What it binds is not known.

Specimen: naive CD4+ T cells sorted from blood. Subset here: CD45RA+ positively selected. This TCR was sampled from a woman aged 25 to 39 in good health.

This CDR3 reads CASSPTEAGAYGYTF. As DNA, the CDR3 is TGTGCCAGCTCACCTACGGAGGCAGGAGCCTATGGCTACACCTTC. V is TRBV18 and J is TRBJ1-2; D is unclear. V was trimmed by 3 bases and J by 4 bases, leaving 15 bases between them. CDR1 is KGHSH, CDR2 LQKENI, per germline. This CDR3 comprises 15 residues.